The T cell receptor (beta chain) under discussion was sequenced for a study of T cell responses to AZD1222 COVID-19 vaccine. Overall study findings and caveats: Donors were mostly white British, more females; clonal diversity possibly underestimated. Increases in Spike-specific TCR breadth and depth were seen after two AZD1222 doses. Spike-wide vaccine-associated CD4 TCRs dominated at 160-218 and 743-854.

Concerning this clone itself: Its antigen is unidentified.

This CDR3 has 16 amino acids. Trimming took off 3 bases at V and 7 bases at J, with 17 bases between the two ends. Germline CDR1 is SGHDT and CDR2 is YYEEEE. Second doses were pooled across both intervals (about 4 or about 12 weeks). The assay was immunoSEQ multiplex PCR, and TCRdb's table has in-frame clones only and misses some. The data contain fewer than 85,000 clones, approximately 83% of them singletons. This chain joins TRBV5-6 and TRBJ1-6; possibly TRBD1 for D (6 bases). The TCR was taken from an adult who received the AZD1222 COVID-19 vaccine. This sample comprised peripheral blood, obtained 28 days after the second AZD1222 dose. The CDR3 DNA reads TGTGCCAGCAGCTCTCCGGGGGCCCCTGGAAATTCACCCCTCCACTTT. Amino acid sequence: CASSSPGAPGNSPLHF.